This T cell receptor (beta chain) was captured by sequencing in a study of blood T cells in healthy people across ages. Germline lookup yields CDR1 SQVTM and CDR2 ANQGSEA. After removal of 4 bases from V and 2 bases from J, the junction contained 1 base not matched to a gene. The CDR3 extends over 13 amino acids. The use of a sample-barcoded 5' primer and a J-beta primer mix characterized a second PCR of roughly 7 to 11 cycles. CDR3-containing paired-end reads numbering at least 2.5 million came from each sample. TCRdb reanalysed the 5' RACE reads using MiXCR and keeps one entry per CDR3 protein. Here the sample spans around 970,000 distinct CDR3 sequences, roughly 47% being singletons.

This chain connects TRBV29-1 to TRBJ1-5, with 8 bases lining up with TRBD1. This TCR came from an older woman in good health. Sequences were obtained from blood. The CDR3, as DNA: TGCAGCGTTGCAGGGGGCGGCAATCAGCCCCAGCATTTT. The encoded protein is CSVAGGGNQPQHF.